Listed below are T cell receptor beta chains from one sample, sequenced in a study of shared clonotypes between healthy human individuals. Some clones are missing from TCRdb's copy, which holds only in-frame ones; the method was immunoSEQ multiplex PCR. Of about 1.4 million clones listed, roughly 96% are singletons. The specimen was naive CD4+ T cells sorted from blood. These receptor sequences come from a young man in good health. CDR3s include the opening cysteine and the closing phenylalanine or tryptophan. A D gene is named only where the DNA matches it firmly. Clone size is given for some rows only: seen once, a few or many times, or a class if the clone is expanded.

TRBJ2-6,15,.,TRBV19,.,CASRDGGKVANVLTF,TGTGCCAGTAGGGATGGGGGGAAAGTGGCCAACGTCCTGACTTTC
TRBJ1-4,15,.,TRBV7-9,.,CASSGDGTGVEKLFF,TGTGCCAGCAGCGGCGACGGGACTGGGGTTGAAAAACTGTTTTTT
TRBJ1-1,12,.,TRBV28,.,CASSNPGFEAFF,TGTGCCAGCAGCAATCCAGGCTTTGAAGCTTTCTTT
TRBJ2-3,15,.,TRBV18,TRBD2,CASSPAGGPTDTQYF,TGTGCCAGCTCACCGGCGGGAGGGCCTACAGATACGCAGTATTTT
TRBJ2-7,14,.,TRBV28,.,CASRLSGLTYEQYF,TGTGCCAGCAGGTTAAGCGGGCTCACCTACGAGCAGTACTTC
TRBJ1-1,14,once,TRBV15,.,CATNNGGTSTEAFF,TGTGCCACCAACAACGGGGGGACCTCCACTGAAGCTTTCTTT
TRBJ2-1,19,few,TRBV27,TRBD2,CASSKPGTSGRASYNEQFF,TGTGCCAGCAGTAAACCTGGGACTAGCGGGAGAGCTTCCTACAATGAGCAGTTCTTC
TRBJ2-3,12,.,TRBV30,.,CAWSYSQTTQYF,TGTGCCTGGAGTTATTCACAGACTACGCAGTATTTT
TRBJ2-1,12,.,TRBV6-5,.,CASSHGGNEQFF,TGTGCCAGCAGCCACGGGGGTAATGAGCAGTTCTTC
TRBJ1-1,16,.,TRBV2,TRBD1,CASSEWLVGRGSEAFF,TGTGCCAGCAGTGAATGGTTGGTGGGCAGGGGGTCTGAAGCTTTCTTT